This T cell receptor (delta chain) is from a study of γδ T cells in repeated Plasmodium falciparum infection. Study details: Age- and gender-matched Australian children served as comparison for malaria-exposed Malian children. Each infection was followed by sampling at 21 days, plus baseline and some pre-infection draws.

The table lists this clone with a few counts. TCRdb called clones anew from the multiplex PCR reads with CATT. The sample records tens of thousands of delta-chain clones, approximately 1.5% being singletons. Sequencing was carried out using gamma-delta T cells from blood. This receptor was taken from a pool of human donors (malaria-infected and uninfected, not separated).

As DNA, the CDR3 is TGTGCTCTTGGGGAAACCCCGGGATCCCTGTACGCCGATAAACTCATCTTT. It specifies CALGETPGSLYADKLIF. The chain combines TRDV1 with TRDJ1; D is perhaps TRDD3 (5 bases). The J gene was missing in TCRdb and was found by matching the end of the DNA to germline. Germline CDR1 reads TSWWSYY; CDR2 reads QGS. The CDR3 sequence is 17 residues long. The V gene lost 2 bases and the J gene lost 3 bases, with 19 bases spanning the gap.